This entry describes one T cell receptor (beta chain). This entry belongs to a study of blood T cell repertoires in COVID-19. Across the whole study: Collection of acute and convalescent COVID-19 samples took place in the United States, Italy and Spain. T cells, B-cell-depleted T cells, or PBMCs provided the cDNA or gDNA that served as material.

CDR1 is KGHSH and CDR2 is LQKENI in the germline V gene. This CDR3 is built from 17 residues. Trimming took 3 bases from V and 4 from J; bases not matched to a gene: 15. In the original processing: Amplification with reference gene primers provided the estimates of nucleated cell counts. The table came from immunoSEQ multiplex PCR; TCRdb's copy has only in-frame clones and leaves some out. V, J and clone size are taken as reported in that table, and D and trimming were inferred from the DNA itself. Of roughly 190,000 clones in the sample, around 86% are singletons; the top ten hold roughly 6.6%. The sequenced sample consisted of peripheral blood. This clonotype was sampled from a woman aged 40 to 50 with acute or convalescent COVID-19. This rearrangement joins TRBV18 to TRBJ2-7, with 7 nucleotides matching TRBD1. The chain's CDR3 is CASSPKPGTDNLYEQYF. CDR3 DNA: TGTGCCAGCTCACCGAAACCCGGGACAGATAACCTATACGAGCAGTACTTC. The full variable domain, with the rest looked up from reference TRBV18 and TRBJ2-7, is NAGVMQNPRHLVRRRGQEARLRCSPMKGHSHVYWYRQLPEEGLKFMVYLQKENIIDESGMPKERFSAEFPKEGPSILRIQQVVRGDSAAYFCASSPKPGTDNLYEQYFGPGTRLTVT.